This entry lists 2 T cell receptor beta chains sequenced from one sample in a study of identical twins. TCRdb re-called the 5' RACE reads through MiXCR, storing one row per CDR3 protein. The data contain just under 550,000 distinct CDR3 sequences, approximately 16% of them singletons. This same sample was also part of a study on yellow fever vaccine responses in identical twins.

Sequencing input: CD4+ T cells sorted from blood. All receptors come from a young woman in good health.

V gene TRBV5-1 combines with J gene TRBJ2-7; 8 bases align to TRBD1. This CDR3 has 16 amino acids. In germline, CDR1 is SGHRS, CDR2 YFSETQ. The V and J ends lost 0 bases and 2 bases, in that order; junction bases with no gene match: 7. The CDR3 DNA sequence: TGCGCCAGCAGCTTGGCCGGACAGGGACCCACCTACGAGCAGTACTTC. This gives the protein CASSLAGQGPTYEQYF.

This rearrangement joins TRBV12-3 or TRBV12-4 to TRBJ2-3; D is tentatively TRBD1 or TRBD2 (5 bases each). Trimming took 6 bases from V and 10 from J, leaving 11 bases between them. The CDR3 has 11 amino acids. The CDR3 nucleotides are TGTGCCAGCAGCTCGGGACGGTCGCAGTATTTT. Its translation: CASSSGRSQYF.